This TCR beta chain is from a study of blood T cell repertoires in COVID-19. At the level of the study: T cells, B-cell-depleted T cells, or PBMCs provided the cDNA or gDNA that served as material.

Profiled with immunoSEQ multiplex PCR; TCRdb holds only in-frame clones, not every one. The sample records 70,000 to 95,000 clones, about 80% being singletons. Germline V gene data show CDR1 as SGHTS and CDR2 as YDEGEE. CDR3 length equals 13 residues. The germline V and J ends were trimmed by 5 bases and 7 bases, with 10 bases remaining between them. The sequence was collected from a human donor in a cohort sampled during active COVID-19. This chain links TRBV5-8 with TRBJ1-6, with unresolved D. Sequencing used peripheral blood. CDR3 residues: CASRPQQNSPLHF. In DNA, the CDR3 is TGTGCCAGCAGGCCACAGCAAAATTCACCCCTCCACTTT.